One and the same sample provided the 10 T cell receptor beta chains below, sequenced in a study of T cells after yellow fever vaccination. MiXCR, run by TCRdb on the 5' RACE reads, gives a single entry per CDR3 protein. The profile shows 500,000 to 650,000 distinct CDR3 sequences, around a sixth of them singletons. Sequencing was performed on PBMCs, taken 5 days after the first yellow fever vaccination. These receptors all stem from a young man who received the YFV17D yellow fever vaccine.

V gene TRBV7-8 combines with J gene TRBJ2-3; D is uncertain. Trimming shortened V by 3 bases and J by 2 bases, and 15 bases separated the two germline ends. The CDR3 length is 16 residues. The germline V gene has CDR1 SGHVS and CDR2 FQNEAQ. The CDR3 sequence is CASSFTGRVPTDTQYF. As DNA, the CDR3 is TGTGCCAGCAGCTTTACCGGACGGGTCCCCACAGATACGCAGTATTTT.

The rearrangement joins TRBV12-3 or TRBV12-4 to TRBJ1-2; TRBD1 is a possible D gene (5 bases). The CDR3 spans 12 residues. V was trimmed by 6 bases and J by 4 bases, leaving 9 bases between them. The chain's CDR3 is CASRSDIYGYTF. In nucleotides, the CDR3 is TGTGCCAGCAGGTCGGACATCTATGGCTACACCTTC.

This clonotype was picked up a small number of times. This chain uses TRBV30 with TRBJ2-3; no firm D call. The CDR3 has 12 residues. Per germline, CDR1 GTSNPN and CDR2 SVGIG (reference sequence). Trimming pared 3 bases from V and 0 bases from J, leaving 4 bases between. The CDR3 reads CAWRESTDTQYF. In DNA, the CDR3 is TGTGCCTGGAGAGAAAGCACAGATACGCAGTATTTT.

The J gene is TRBJ2-1, the V gene TRBV14, with 11 bases fitting TRBD1. The CDR3 is 14 residues long. Trimming took 7 bases from V and 7 from J; bases not matched to a gene: 6. CDR1 and CDR2 (germline): SGHDN, FVKESK. CDR3 in amino acids: CASKGQGGNNEQFF. The CDR3 nucleotides are TGTGCCAGCAAGGGACAGGGGGGGAATAATGAGCAGTTCTTC.

The rearrangement uses TRBV24-1 and TRBJ1-4; the match to TRBD1 covers 8 bases. CDR1 KGHDR and CDR2 SFDVKD come from the germline V gene. CDR3 length: 14 residues. V shed 3 bases and J 7 bases; nucleotides not matched to a gene: 3. In nucleotides, the CDR3 is TGTGCCACCAGTGATCCTGGACAGGGTGAAAAACTGTTTTTT. Its protein is CATSDPGQGEKLFF.

The chain carries TRBV7-2 and TRBJ2-3, with D perhaps TRBD2 (6 bases). V lost 2 bases and J lost 0, with 9 bases in between. Germline V gives CDR1 SGHTA, CDR2 FQGNSA. The CDR3 covers 15 residues. The CDR3 reads CASSLPGVSTDTQYF. The CDR3 DNA follows: TGTGCCAGCAGCTTACCGGGGGTTAGCACAGATACGCAGTATTTT.

This clonotype was found a few times. This chain uses TRBV7-2 with TRBJ2-3, with TRBD2 as a possible D gene (6 bases). The CDR3 runs 17 residues. In germline, CDR1 is SGHTA, CDR2 FQGNSA. Trimming pared 1 base from V and 0 bases from J, leaving 14 bases between. CDR3 DNA sequence: TGTGCCAGCAGCTTAGGGGTAGGCGGGACTAGCACAGATACGCAGTATTTT. As protein: CASSLGVGGTSTDTQYF.

J is TRBJ1-6 and V is TRBV15; 7 bases fit TRBD1. After removal of 3 bases from V and 9 bases from J, the junction contained 8 bases not matched to a gene. The V gene's germline CDR1 is LNHNV and CDR2 YYDKDF (reference sequence). The CDR3 runs to 15 residues. CDR3 region: CATSSQDRDGSPLHF. The CDR3 DNA is TGTGCCACCAGCAGCCAAGACAGGGATGGTTCACCCCTCCACTTT.

This clonotype was detected many times. The genes are TRBV7-9 and TRBJ2-1, with D perhaps TRBD1 (7 bases). The CDR3 covers 15 residues. From germline, CDR1 is SEHNR and CDR2 FQNEAQ (reference sequence). V gave up 8 bases and J gave up 3 bases, with 17 bases separating them. The CDR3 region has the DNA TGTGCCAGCTTAGCTAGCAGGGGGGTCTACAATGAGCAGTTCTTC. Amino acids: CASLASRGVYNEQFF.

The chain is built from TRBV5-1 and TRBJ2-5, with D possibly being TRBD2 (6 bases). The CDR3 covers 14 residues. Trimming stripped 1 base from V and 5 bases from J, with 12 bases between. Germline V gene lookup returns CDR1 SGHRS and CDR2 YFSETQ. CDR3 protein: CASSLTAGDETQYF. The CDR3 nucleotides read TGCGCCAGCAGCTTGACAGCGGGCGACGAGACCCAGTACTTC.